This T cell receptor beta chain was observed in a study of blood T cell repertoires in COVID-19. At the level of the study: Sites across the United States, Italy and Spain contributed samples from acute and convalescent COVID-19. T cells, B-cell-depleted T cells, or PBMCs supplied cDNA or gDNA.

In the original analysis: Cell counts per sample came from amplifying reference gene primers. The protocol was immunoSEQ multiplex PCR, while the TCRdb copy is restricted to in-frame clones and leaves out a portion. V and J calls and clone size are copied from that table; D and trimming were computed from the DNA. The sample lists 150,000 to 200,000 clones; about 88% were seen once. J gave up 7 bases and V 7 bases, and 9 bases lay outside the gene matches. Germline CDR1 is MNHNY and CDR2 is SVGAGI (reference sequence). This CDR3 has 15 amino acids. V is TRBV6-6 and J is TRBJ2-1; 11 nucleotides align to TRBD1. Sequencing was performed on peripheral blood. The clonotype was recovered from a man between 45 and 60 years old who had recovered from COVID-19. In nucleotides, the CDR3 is TGTGCCAGCAACCCAAGGACAGGGGGCAGGAATGAGCAGTTCTTC. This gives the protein CASNPRTGGRNEQFF.